This T cell receptor (beta chain) was obtained from a study of CXCR3-negative and CXCR3-positive naive CD8 T cells. Study at large: Cumulative TRB read yield was about 140 million, averaging about 1.5 +/- 0.3 million per library. Study-wide results and limits: More hydrophobic TRB CDR3s occurred in CXCR3-positive than in CXCR3-negative naive cells. Naive subsets showed comparable surface CD5, and TCR interaction strength was also inferred from TRB CDR3 physicochemistry. In naive cells, CXCR3-negative and CXCR3-positive subsets had similar TRBV-TRBJ usage; memory cells differed.

5' RACE that incorporated UMI labels was used to prepare the TRB cDNA libraries. TCRdb re-called the 5' RACE reads and shows each CDR3 protein once, DNA omitted. The sample holds some 150,000 distinct CDR3 sequences. Worth noting for this clonotype: Its antigen is as yet unknown.

Germline V CDR1 and CDR2: DFQATT, SNEGSKA (reference sequence). The CDR3 is made up of 16 amino acids. Sequencing was performed on naive CXCR3+ CD8+ T cells from blood. Sample subset: CD45RO-CCR7+CD27+CD95- naive CD8+ T cells expressing CXCR3 (TNR3+). The clonotype comes from a human donor in good health. Some clones in this sample may be carry-over from other donors' samples. This chain uses TRBV20-1 with TRBJ2-7; the D gene TCRdb calls, TRBD1, cannot be checked with no DNA. CDR3 loop: CSARDLGTGDSYEQYF.